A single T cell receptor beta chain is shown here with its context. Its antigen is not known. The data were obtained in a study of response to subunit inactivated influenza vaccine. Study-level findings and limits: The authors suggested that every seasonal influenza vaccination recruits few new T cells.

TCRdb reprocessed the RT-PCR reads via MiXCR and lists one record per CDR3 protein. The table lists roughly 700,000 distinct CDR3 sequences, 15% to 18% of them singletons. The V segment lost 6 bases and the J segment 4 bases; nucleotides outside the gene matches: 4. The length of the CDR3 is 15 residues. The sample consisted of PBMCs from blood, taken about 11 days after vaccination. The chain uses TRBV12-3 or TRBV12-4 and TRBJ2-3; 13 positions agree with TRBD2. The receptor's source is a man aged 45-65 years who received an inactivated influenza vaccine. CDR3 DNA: TGTGCCAGCAGCGGACTAGCGGGAGTAGCAGATACGCAGTATTTT. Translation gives CASSGLAGVADTQYF.